This T cell receptor (beta chain) was sequenced for a study of CD8 T cells in ankylosing spondylitis. This clonotype has at least ten counts. Its cognate antigen is unknown. General study points: Some motif variants had been reported before (in reactive arthritis synovial fluid and blood). Matched synovial fluid from ankylosing spondylitis patients was reported to be enriched for disease-linked clones.

The V end was cut by 4 bases, the J end by 2 bases, with 16 bases between. Germline V gives CDR1 LGHNA, CDR2 YNFKEQ. The CDR3 has 16 amino acids. Quantitative 5'-RACE with molecular barcodes produced the TCR beta libraries. TCRdb passed the 5' RACE reads through MiXCR, listing each CDR3 protein once. The sample lists under 300,000 distinct CDR3 sequences, roughly 8.6% occurring once. This receptor was taken from a male donor with ankylosing spondylitis or in good health (not recorded which). Sequences were obtained from blood, either unsorted or a sorted T cell fraction (not recorded which). The V gene is TRBV4-2, the J gene TRBJ2-3; a weak D match, TRBD2 (5 bases). The CDR3 region is CASSLRRDRSTDTQYF. The CDR3 nucleotides read TGTGCCAGCAGCCTTCGACGGGATAGGTCCACAGATACGCAGTATTTT.